This entry features one TCR beta chain sequence. Treatment given: oral pan-JAK inhibitor, 5-10 mg twice daily. The data were obtained in a study of CD8+ T cells in alopecia areata. Across the whole study: At a dose of 5 to 10 mg twice daily, oral tofacitinib was given to treated patients.

It was cDNA, reverse transcribed from extracted RNA, that served as the sequencing template. Assay: immunoSEQ multiplex PCR; the TCRdb copy retains only in-frame clones and omits some. The repertoire has 90,000 to 150,000 clones, 50% to 55% of them found once; the top ten carry about 0.5%. Germline V CDR1 and CDR2: MGHRA, YSYEKL. Trimming cost V 0 bases and J 2 bases, with 8 bases left between them. The CDR3 consists of 14 residues. This chain uses TRBV4-1 with TRBJ2-7; weak D call: TRBD1 (5 bases). The clonotype originates from a human donor with alopecia areata. The sample here was CD4+ T cells sorted from blood, taken at week 4, from a patient treated with tofacitinib. In DNA form, the CDR3 reads TGCGCCAGCAGCCAAGACGACAGAGCCTACGAGCAGTACTTC. It encodes CASSQDDRAYEQYF.